The clone carrying this T cell receptor beta chain was detected a few times. The germline V gene encodes CDR1 MNHNS and CDR2 SASEGT. The CDR3 covers 14 residues. With 7 bases removed from V and 4 bases from J, the gap between germline ends came to 16 bases. A multiplex PCR was run with 60 Vbeta primers and 13 Jbeta primers. Sequencing was performed with immunoSEQ multiplex PCR; in TCRdb, only in-frame clones are kept and a portion is missing. The sample has over 70,000 clones; roughly 64% are singletons. The data originate from a study of cytomegalovirus exposure and HLA in healthy donors. The genes are TRBV6-1 and TRBJ1-2; no definite D call. The TCR originated in a middle-aged man in good health and CMV-seropositive. Material: PBMCs. DNA for the CDR3: TGTGCCAGCATTAGTCGGGTATCGGCCTATGGCTACACCTTC. Residues: CASISRVSAYGYTF.